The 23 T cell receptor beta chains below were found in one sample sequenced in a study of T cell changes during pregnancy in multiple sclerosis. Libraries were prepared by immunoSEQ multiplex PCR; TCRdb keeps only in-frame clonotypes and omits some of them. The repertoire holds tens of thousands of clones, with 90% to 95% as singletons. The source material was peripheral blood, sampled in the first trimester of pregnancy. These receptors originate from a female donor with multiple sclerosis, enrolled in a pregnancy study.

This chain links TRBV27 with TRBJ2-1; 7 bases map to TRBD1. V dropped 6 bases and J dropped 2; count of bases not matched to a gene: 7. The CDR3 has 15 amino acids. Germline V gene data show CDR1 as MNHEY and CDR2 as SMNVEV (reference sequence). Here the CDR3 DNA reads TGTGCCAGCAGCTACGACAGGGCCCCCTACAATGAGCAGTTCTTC. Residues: CASSYDRAPYNEQFF.

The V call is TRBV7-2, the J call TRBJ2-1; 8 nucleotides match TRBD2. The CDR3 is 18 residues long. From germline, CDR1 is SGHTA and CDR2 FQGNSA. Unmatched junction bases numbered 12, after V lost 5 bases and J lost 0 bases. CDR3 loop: CASSPRQRGSISYNEQFF. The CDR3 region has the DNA TGTGCCAGCAGCCCCCGCCAGCGGGGGTCGATCTCCTACAATGAGCAGTTCTTC.

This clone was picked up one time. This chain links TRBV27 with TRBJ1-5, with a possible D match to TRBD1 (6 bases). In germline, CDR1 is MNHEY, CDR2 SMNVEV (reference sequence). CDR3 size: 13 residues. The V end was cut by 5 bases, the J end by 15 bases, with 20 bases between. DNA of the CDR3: TGTGCCAGCAGTAAGGGGTGGGGGACAAGGCGGCATTTT. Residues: CASSKGWGTRRHF.

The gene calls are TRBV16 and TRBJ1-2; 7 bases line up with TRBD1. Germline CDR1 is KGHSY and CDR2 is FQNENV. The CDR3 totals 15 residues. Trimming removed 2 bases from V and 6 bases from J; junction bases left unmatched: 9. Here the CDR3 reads CASSQIMGQSDGYTF. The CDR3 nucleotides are TGTGCCAGCAGCCAAATAATGGGACAGTCAGATGGCTACACCTTC.

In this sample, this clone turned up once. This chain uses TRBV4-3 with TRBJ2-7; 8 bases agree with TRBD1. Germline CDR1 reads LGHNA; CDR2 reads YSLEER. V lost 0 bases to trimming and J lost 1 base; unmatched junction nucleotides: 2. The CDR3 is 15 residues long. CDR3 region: CASSQDWTGSYEQYF. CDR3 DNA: TGCGCCAGCAGCCAAGATTGGACAGGGTCCTACGAGCAGTACTTC.

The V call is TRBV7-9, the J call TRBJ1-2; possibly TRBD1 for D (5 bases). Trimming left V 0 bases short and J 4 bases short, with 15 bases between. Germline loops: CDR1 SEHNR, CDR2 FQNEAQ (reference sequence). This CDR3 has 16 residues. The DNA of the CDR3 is TGTGCCAGCAGCTTAGCCCAGGGTGCGTTAGGCTATGGCTACACCTTC. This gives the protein CASSLAQGALGYGYTF.

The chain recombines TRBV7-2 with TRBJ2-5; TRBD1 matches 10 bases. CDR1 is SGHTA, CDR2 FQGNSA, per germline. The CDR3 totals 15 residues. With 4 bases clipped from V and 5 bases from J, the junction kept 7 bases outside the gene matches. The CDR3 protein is CASSSRQGARETQYF. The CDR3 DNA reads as TGTGCCAGCAGCTCCCGACAGGGGGCGAGGGAGACCCAGTACTTC.

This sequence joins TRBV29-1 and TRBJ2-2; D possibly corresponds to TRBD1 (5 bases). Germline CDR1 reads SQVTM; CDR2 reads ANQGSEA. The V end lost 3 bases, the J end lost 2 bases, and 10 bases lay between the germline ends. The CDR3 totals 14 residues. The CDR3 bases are TGCAGCGTTGAGGCCAGGGCCAACACCGGGGAGCTGTTTTTT. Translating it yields CSVEARANTGELFF.

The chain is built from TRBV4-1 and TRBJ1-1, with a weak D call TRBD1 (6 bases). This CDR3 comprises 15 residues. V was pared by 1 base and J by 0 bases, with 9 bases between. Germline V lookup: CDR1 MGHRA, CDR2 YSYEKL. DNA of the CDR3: TGCGCCAGCAGCCAAGCCAGGGGAATGAACACTGAAGCTTTCTTT. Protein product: CASSQARGMNTEAFF.

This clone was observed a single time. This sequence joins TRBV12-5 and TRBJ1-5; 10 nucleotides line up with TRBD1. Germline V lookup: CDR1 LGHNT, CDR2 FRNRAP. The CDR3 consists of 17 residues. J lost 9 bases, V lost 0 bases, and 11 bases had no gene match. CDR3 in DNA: TGTGCTAGTGGTTTGGTCGGACAGGGGGAAGGGTTTCGGCCCCAGCATTTT. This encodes CASGLVGQGEGFRPQHF.

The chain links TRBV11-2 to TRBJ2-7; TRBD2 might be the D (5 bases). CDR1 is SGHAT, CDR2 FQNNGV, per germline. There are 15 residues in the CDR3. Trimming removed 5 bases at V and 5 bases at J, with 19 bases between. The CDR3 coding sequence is TGTGCCAGCAGCCCTTCGGCGGGCAGGTTCCACGAGCAGTACTTC. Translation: CASSPSAGRFHEQYF.

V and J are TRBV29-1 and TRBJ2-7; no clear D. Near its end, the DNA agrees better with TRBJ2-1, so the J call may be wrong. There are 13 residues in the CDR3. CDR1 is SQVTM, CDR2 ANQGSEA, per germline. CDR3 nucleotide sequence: TGCAGCGTTGAAGCCCCAGAGAGATTGGAGCAGTTCTTC. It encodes CSVEAPERLEQFF.

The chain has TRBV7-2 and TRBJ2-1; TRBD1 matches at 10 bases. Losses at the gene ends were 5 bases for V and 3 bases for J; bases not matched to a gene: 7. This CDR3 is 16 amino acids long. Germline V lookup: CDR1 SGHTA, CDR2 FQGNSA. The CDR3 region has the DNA TGTGCCAGCAGCCCGATGCGGACAGGGGGCTACAATGAGCAGTTCTTC. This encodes CASSPMRTGGYNEQFF.

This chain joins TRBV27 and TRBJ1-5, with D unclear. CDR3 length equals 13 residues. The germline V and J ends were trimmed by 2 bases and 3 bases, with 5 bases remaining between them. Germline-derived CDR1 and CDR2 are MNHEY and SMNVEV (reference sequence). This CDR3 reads CASSLALNQPQHF. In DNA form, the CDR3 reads TGTGCCAGCAGTTTAGCGCTCAATCAGCCCCAGCATTTT.

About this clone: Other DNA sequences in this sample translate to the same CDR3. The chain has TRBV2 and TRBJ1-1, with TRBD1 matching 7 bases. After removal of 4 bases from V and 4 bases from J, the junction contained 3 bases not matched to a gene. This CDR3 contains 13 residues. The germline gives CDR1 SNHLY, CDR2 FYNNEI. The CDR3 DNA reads TGTGCCAGCAGTGGACAGGGAGGCACTGAAGCTTTCTTT. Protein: CASSGQGGTEAFF. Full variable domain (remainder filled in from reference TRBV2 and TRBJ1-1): EPEVTQTPSHQVTQMGQEVILRCVPISNHLYFYWYRQILGQKVEFLVSFYNNEISEKSEIFDDQFSVERPDGSNFTLKIRSTKLEDSAMYFCASSGQGGTEAFFGQGTRLTVV.

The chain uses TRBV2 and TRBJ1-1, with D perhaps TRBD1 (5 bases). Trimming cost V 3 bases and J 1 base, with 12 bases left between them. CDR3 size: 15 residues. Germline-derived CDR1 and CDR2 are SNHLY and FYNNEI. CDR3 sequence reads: CASSEGQLWNTEAFF. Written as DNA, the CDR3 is TGTGCCAGCAGTGAGGGGCAACTCTGGAACACTGAAGCTTTCTTT.

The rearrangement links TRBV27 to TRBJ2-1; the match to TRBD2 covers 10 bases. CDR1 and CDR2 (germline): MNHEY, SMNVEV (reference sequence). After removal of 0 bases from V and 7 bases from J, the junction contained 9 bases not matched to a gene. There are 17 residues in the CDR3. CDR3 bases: TGTGCCAGCAGTTTATCTCCGGGACTAGCGAGCCATAATGAGCAGTTCTTC. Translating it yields CASSLSPGLASHNEQFF.

The CDR3 protein is CASSGDTEAFF. DNA of the CDR3: TGTGCCAGCAGTGGAGACACTGAAGCTTTCTTT. V usage is TRBV6-1 and J usage is TRBJ1-1; D call uncertain. CDR1 and CDR2 from the germline V gene are MNHNS and SASEGT. Trimming pared 4 bases from V and 3 bases from J, leaving 3 bases between. The CDR3 runs 11 residues.

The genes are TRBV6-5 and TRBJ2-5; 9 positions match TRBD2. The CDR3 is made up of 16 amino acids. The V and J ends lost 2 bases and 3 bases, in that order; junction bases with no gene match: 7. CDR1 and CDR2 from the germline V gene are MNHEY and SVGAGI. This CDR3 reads CASSYGGRLAEETQYF. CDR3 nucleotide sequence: TGTGCCAGCAGTTACGGGGGAAGACTAGCGGAAGAGACCCAGTACTTC.

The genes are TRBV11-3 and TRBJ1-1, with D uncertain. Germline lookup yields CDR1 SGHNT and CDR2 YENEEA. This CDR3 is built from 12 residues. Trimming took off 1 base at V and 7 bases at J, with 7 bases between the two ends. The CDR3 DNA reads TGTGCCAGCAGCTTAGGCTCGGTTGAAGCTTTCTTT. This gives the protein CASSLGSVEAFF.

The CDR3 spells CASSFSGGNTEAFF. The DNA of the CDR3 is TGTGCCAGCAGTTTCTCCGGGGGGAACACTGAAGCTTTCTTT. V gene TRBV27 combines with J gene TRBJ1-1, with D possibly being TRBD1 (5 bases). The CDR3 totals 14 residues. In germline, CDR1 is MNHEY, CDR2 SMNVEV (reference sequence). V lost 3 bases and J 1 base, leaving 9 bases between the germline ends.

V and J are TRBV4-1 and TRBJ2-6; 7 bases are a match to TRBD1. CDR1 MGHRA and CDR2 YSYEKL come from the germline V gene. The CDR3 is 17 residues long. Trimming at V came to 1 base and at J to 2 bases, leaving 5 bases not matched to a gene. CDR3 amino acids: CASSQAADRAGANVLTF. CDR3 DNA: TGCGCCAGCAGCCAAGCGGCCGACAGGGCTGGGGCCAACGTCCTGACTTTC.

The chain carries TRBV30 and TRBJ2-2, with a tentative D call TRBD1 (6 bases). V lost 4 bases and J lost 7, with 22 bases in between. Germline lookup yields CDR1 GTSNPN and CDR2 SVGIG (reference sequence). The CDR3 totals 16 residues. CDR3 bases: TGTGCCTGGACCCTGGGGGCCACGGGATTCTTCGGGGAGCTGTTTTTT. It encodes CAWTLGATGFFGELFF.